This is a list of T cell receptor beta chains from one sample in a study of siplizumab effects on memory and regulatory T cells. TCRdb's table, derived via immunoSEQ multiplex PCR, lists solely in-frame clones and lacks some. The sample shows 110,000 or so clones, just over 90% of them seen only once. Sequenced material: Tregs sorted from blood. The receptor set was obtained from a human donor in good health. Both conserved end residues are part of each CDR3. Each record gives: CDR3 protein, CDR3 DNA, clone size, V gene, D gene, J gene. D genes are given only for firm matches. Clone sizes are given selectively: once, few, many, or a class where the clone is expanded.

CASSQGDGSSYEQYF	TGCGCCAGCAGCCAAGGGGACGGGAGCTCCTACGAGCAGTACTTC	-	TRBV4-1	-	TRBJ2-7
CASSRDRGNTIYF	TGTGCTAGCAGCCGGGACAGGGGAAACACCATATATTTT	-	TRBV7-7	TRBD1	TRBJ1-3
CASSQQGWSTDTQYF	TGTGCCAGCAGTCAGCAGGGATGGTCCACAGATACGCAGTATTTT	-	TRBV27	-	TRBJ2-3
CASSLAAGDTEAFF	TGTGCCAGCTCCTTGGCAGCGGGGGACACTGAAGCTTTCTTT	-	TRBV18	-	TRBJ1-1
CASSYSGRGKKKLFF	TGTGCCAGCAGTTACTCGGGGAGAGGCAAGAAAAAACTGTTTTTT	-	TRBV6-5	-	TRBJ1-4
CASSANRAETGELFF	TGTGCCAGCAGTGCAAACAGAGCGGAGACCGGGGAGCTGTTTTTT	once	TRBV6-1	-	TRBJ2-2
CASKLGTENTGELFF	TGTGCCAGCAAGCTCGGGACCGAGAACACCGGGGAGCTGTTTTTT	-	TRBV2	-	TRBJ2-2
CAIGEQGAGMSYTF	TGTGCCATCGGGGAACAGGGGGCAGGTATGAGCTACACCTTC	-	TRBV10-3	TRBD1	TRBJ1-2
CSAGQGANTEAFF	TGCAGCGCGGGACAGGGGGCAAACACTGAAGCTTTCTTT	few	TRBV29-1	TRBD1	TRBJ1-1
CASSSDTGELFF	TGTGCCAGCAGCTCAGATACCGGGGAGCTGTTTTTT	-	TRBV11-2	-	TRBJ2-2
CASSPQGQITDTQYF	TGTGCCAGCTCACCACAGGGGCAGATCACAGATACGCAGTATTTT	-	TRBV18	-	TRBJ2-3
CASSSTRGTGWTDTQYF	TGTGCCAGCAGCTCCACCCGGGGGACAGGGTGGACAGATACGCAGTATTTT	once	TRBV7-2	TRBD1	TRBJ2-3
CASRPGQGFNQPQHF	TGTGCCAGTAGACCGGGACAGGGGTTCAATCAGCCCCAGCATTTT	-	TRBV19	TRBD1	TRBJ1-5
CAQRREHSATDTQYF	TGTGCACAACGCAGGGAACATTCGGCCACAGATACGCAGTATTTT	-	TRBV2	-	TRBJ2-3
CASSMDSRRPATQETQYF	TGTGCCAGTAGTATGGACAGCCGTAGGCCCGCAACACAAGAGACCCAGTACTTC	-	TRBV19	-	TRBJ2-5
CASSLGASSGRYLDTQYF	TGTGCCAGCAGCTTAGGGGCGTCTAGCGGGAGGTACTTAGATACGCAGTATTTT	-	TRBV7-9	TRBD2	TRBJ2-3
CASRRETQYF	TGTGCCAGCAGAAGAGAGACCCAGTACTTC	-	TRBV6-6	-	TRBJ2-5
CAISVGDRAYNSPLHF	TGTGCCATCAGTGTCGGAGACAGGGCCTATAATTCACCCCTCCACTTT	-	TRBV10-3	TRBD1	TRBJ1-6
CASSSRGFSYEQYF	TGTGCCAGCAGTTCCAGGGGCTTCTCCTACGAGCAGTACTTC	-	TRBV6-5	-	TRBJ2-7
CAWSVLFGIYGYTF	TGTGCCTGGAGTGTACTGTTCGGAATCTATGGCTACACCTTC	-	TRBV30	-	TRBJ1-2
CASSRTTGGFSDTQYF	TGTGCCAGCAGCCGGACGACAGGGGGATTTTCAGATACGCAGTATTTT	-	TRBV7-2	TRBD1	TRBJ2-3
CASEGQGGVYTEAFF	TGTGCCAGCGAAGGACAGGGCGGTGTTTACACTGAAGCTTTCTTT	-	TRBV6-1	TRBD1	TRBJ1-1
CASSPGQVYNEQFF	TGTGCCAGCAGCCCGGGACAGGTGTACAATGAGCAGTTCTTC	-	TRBV7-3	TRBD1	TRBJ2-1
CASSQRKDRDLSYEQYF	TGCGCCAGCAGCCAGAGAAAGGACAGGGATCTTTCCTACGAGCAGTACTTC	-	TRBV4-1	TRBD1	TRBJ2-7
CASSRDRAYSNQPQHF	TGTGCCAGCAGTCGAGACAGGGCCTATAGCAATCAGCCCCAGCATTTT	-	TRBV2	TRBD1	TRBJ1-5
CASSIPGGPGTDTQYF	TGTGCCAGTAGTATCCCGGGGGGGCCCGGGACAGATACGCAGTATTTT	-	TRBV19	TRBD2	TRBJ2-3
CASSRDREDTIYF	TGTGCCAGCAGCCGGGACAGGGAGGACACCATATATTTT	-	TRBV6-1	TRBD1	TRBJ1-3
CASGTGVGMYGYTF	TGTGCCAGCGGGACCGGGGTCGGCATGTATGGCTACACCTTC	-	TRBV6-5	-	TRBJ1-2
CASSFGQGGAQPQHF	TGTGCCAGCAGTTTCGGACAGGGAGGGGCCCAGCCCCAGCATTTT	-	TRBV2	TRBD1	TRBJ1-5
CASRREHYGYTF	TGTGCCAGCAGGAGGGAGCACTATGGCTACACCTTC	-	TRBV28	-	TRBJ1-2
CASTRQGNTEAFF	TGTGCCAGCACCAGACAGGGGAACACTGAAGCTTTCTTT	-	TRBV19	TRBD1	TRBJ1-1
CASSTSGRGTDTQYF	TGCGCCAGCAGCACTAGCGGGAGGGGCACAGATACGCAGTATTTT	-	TRBV5-1	TRBD2	TRBJ2-3
CASTKQGAGEKLFF	TGTGCCAGCACAAAACAGGGGGCCGGTGAAAAACTGTTTTTT	-	TRBV18	TRBD1	TRBJ1-4
CASTSRPGSYEQYF	TGTGCCAGCACCAGCCGACCGGGCTCCTACGAGCAGTACTTC	once	TRBV6-1	-	TRBJ2-7
CASDEGSLNNEQFF	TGTGCCAGCGATGAGGGGAGCCTAAATAATGAGCAGTTCTTC	-	TRBV7-3	-	TRBJ2-1
CASSPRLAGGVNEQFF	TGTGCCAGCTCACCGAGACTAGCGGGGGGCGTCAATGAGCAGTTCTTC	-	TRBV18	TRBD2	TRBJ2-1
CASSFVYTEAFF	TGTGCCAGCAGCTTCGTCTACACTGAAGCTTTCTTT	-	TRBV7-8	-	TRBJ1-1
CASSTRFVLTAYNEQFF	TGTGCCAGTAGCACCAGGTTTGTTCTGACAGCTTACAATGAGCAGTTCTTC	-	TRBV19	-	TRBJ2-1
CASSPWTGDTEAFF	TGTGCCAGTAGTCCATGGACAGGGGACACTGAAGCTTTCTTT	-	TRBV19	TRBD1	TRBJ1-1
CATSRGSWAGTVYNEQFF	TGTGCCACCAGCAGAGGTTCCTGGGCGGGGACGGTCTACAATGAGCAGTTCTTC	-	TRBV15	-	TRBJ2-1
CASSSGLAEWDEQFF	TGCGCCAGCAGCTCGGGACTAGCGGAATGGGATGAGCAGTTCTTC	-	TRBV5-1	TRBD2	TRBJ2-1
CASSLAHRNTEAFF	TGTGCCAGCAGCTTGGCCCACCGTAACACTGAAGCTTTCTTT	once	TRBV5-6	-	TRBJ1-1
CASSLSGRNSPLHF	TGTGCCAGCAGCTTATCAGGGCGGAATTCACCCCTCCACTTT	-	TRBV7-3	-	TRBJ1-6
CASSIGLRYGYTF	TGTGCCAGTAGTATAGGGCTGCGCTATGGCTACACCTTC	-	TRBV19	-	TRBJ1-2
CASTSGNTIYF	TGTGCCAGCACATCCGGAAACACCATATATTTT	-	TRBV2	-	TRBJ1-3
CASRGGGVGTYEQYF	TGCGCCAGCAGGGGCGGGGGCGTGGGAACCTACGAGCAGTACTTC	-	TRBV5-1	-	TRBJ2-7
CASSLEGDEQYF	TGCGCCAGCAGCTTGGAAGGTGACGAGCAGTACTTC	-	TRBV5-1	-	TRBJ2-7
CASSLESPGQGDYEQYF	TGCGCCAGCAGCTTGGAGTCCCCGGGACAGGGAGACTACGAGCAGTACTTC	-	TRBV5-1	TRBD1	TRBJ2-7
CASSETGTGVKNTEAFF	TGTGCCAGCAGCGAGACCGGGACAGGGGTGAAGAACACTGAAGCTTTCTTT	-	TRBV5-5	TRBD1	TRBJ1-1
CASSPRGSGSGSGEQFF	TGTGCCAGCAGCCCCCGGGGTAGCGGGAGTGGGTCGGGTGAGCAGTTCTTC	-	TRBV7-8	TRBD2	TRBJ2-1
CASSPPGSGKLFF	TGTGCCAGCTCACCCCCGGGGAGCGGAAAACTGTTTTTT	once	TRBV18	-	TRBJ1-4
CAISEATSGHEQYF	TGTGCCATCAGTGAAGCGACTAGCGGACACGAGCAGTACTTC	-	TRBV10-3	TRBD2	TRBJ2-7
CASSFQPTEAFF	TGTGCCAGCAGCTTTCAGCCAACTGAAGCTTTCTTT	-	TRBV7-9	-	TRBJ1-1
CASSYAGNSNQPQHF	TGTGCCAGCAGTTACGCGGGGAATAGCAATCAGCCCCAGCATTTT	few	TRBV6-6	-	TRBJ1-5
CASSTTGGNTIYF	TGTGCCAGCAGCACGACAGGGGGAAACACCATATATTTT	few	TRBV7-9	TRBD1	TRBJ1-3
CASSPGQINEKLFF	TGTGCCAGCTCACCAGGACAGATTAATGAAAAACTGTTTTTT	-	TRBV18	-	TRBJ1-4